The 12 T cell receptor beta chains given below trace back to one sample, sequenced in a study of human T cells and chemical hapten exposure. As for time point: patch test 2, 6 weeks after DPC sensitization. Sample treatment: therapeutic diphenylcyclopropenone sensitization with weekly scalp DPC. TCRdb analysed the RACE reads with MiXCR anew, one entry per CDR3 protein. The table has over 130,000 distinct CDR3 sequences, approximately 12% seen once; the top ten hold around 1.4%. This specimen consisted of whole blood, obtained in connection with sensitization to the hapten diphenylcyclopropenone (DPC). The source of these receptors is a woman aged 45-60 years with alopecia areata. Some clones in this sample may be carry-over from other donors' samples.

This clonotype has a handful of counts. The chain combines TRBV5-1 with TRBJ2-2, with 10 positions matching TRBD2. The V segment lost 3 bases and the J segment 6 bases; nucleotides outside the gene matches: 5. Germline values: CDR1 SGHRS, CDR2 YFSETQ. This CDR3 is built from 15 residues. CDR3 in amino acids: CASSSAGGSPGELFF. Here the CDR3 DNA reads TGCGCCAGCAGCTCAGCGGGAGGGAGTCCCGGGGAGCTGTTTTTT.

J is TRBJ2-5 and V is TRBV9, with D unresolved. V was trimmed by 0 bases and J by 3 bases, leaving 9 bases between them. Germline V CDR1 and CDR2: SGDLS, YYNGEE. The CDR3 sequence is 14 residues long. The CDR3 is CASSVDGSKETQYF. The DNA for the CDR3 is TGTGCCAGCAGCGTAGATGGTAGTAAAGAGACCCAGTACTTC. Full variable domain (remainder filled in from reference TRBV9 and TRBJ2-5): DSGVTQTPKHLITATGQRVTLRCSPRSGDLSVYWYQQSLDQGLQFLIQYYNGEERAKGNILERFSAQQFPDLHSELNLSSLELGDSALYFCASSVDGSKETQYFGPGTRLLVL.

This clonotype was detected ten times or more. The rearrangement links TRBV7-3 to TRBJ2-7, with a tentative D call TRBD1 (6 bases). CDR3 length equals 14 residues. Germline CDR1 reads SGHTA; CDR2 reads FQGTGA. Trimming removed 4 bases at V and 0 bases at J, with 10 bases between. The CDR3 sequence is CASSYGGSSYEQYF. As DNA, the CDR3 is TGTGCCAGCAGCTATGGGGGCTCCTCCTACGAGCAGTACTTC.

The rearrangement joins TRBV12-3 or TRBV12-4 to TRBJ1-1; D unresolved. V dropped 6 bases and J dropped 3 bases, with 5 bases sitting between them. This CDR3 comprises 11 residues. The CDR3 protein is CASRLDTEAFF. The DNA of the CDR3 is TGTGCCAGCAGACTAGACACTGAAGCTTTCTTT.

This clonotype was counted only a few times. The V call is TRBV28, the J call TRBJ2-3, with TRBD2 identical over 9 bases. The CDR3 is made up of 17 amino acids. The junction had 14 bases not matched to a gene; V was cut back by 6 bases and J by 4 bases. The V gene's germline CDR1 is MDHEN and CDR2 SYDVKM. CDR3 protein: CASSRPVVAGASDTQYF. The CDR3 DNA is TGTGCCAGCAGCCGCCCCGTGGTAGCGGGAGCCTCAGATACGCAGTATTTT.

This clonotype has ten or more counts. This rearrangement joins TRBV29-1 to TRBJ2-3, with 8 positions matching TRBD2. The CDR3 extends over 12 amino acids. Germline loops: CDR1 SQVTM, CDR2 ANQGSEA. The J segment lost 4 bases and the V segment lost 5 bases, leaving 2 bases of the junction unmatched. In DNA, the CDR3 is TGCAGCGTTAGGCGGGGGGCAGATACGCAGTATTTT. Its protein product is CSVRRGADTQYF.

V is TRBV5-6 and J is TRBJ2-7, with 9 positions matching TRBD1. Germline CDR1 SGHDT, CDR2 YYEEEE. The V gene end was trimmed by 4 bases and the J gene end by 5 bases; junction bases not matched to a gene: 19. The CDR3 covers 18 residues. CDR3 sequence: CASSLMIRTGASEDEQYF. The CDR3 nucleotides read TGTGCCAGCAGCCTGATGATTCGGACAGGGGCGTCGGAGGACGAGCAGTACTTC.

On this clonotype: Since a much larger clone is just one base distant, this may be a read error. The gene calls are TRBV4-2 and TRBJ2-4; D ambiguous. This CDR3 is 15 amino acids long. The germline V gene encodes CDR1 LGHNA and CDR2 YNFKEQ. This CDR3 reads CTSSQDSLAKNIQYF. In nucleotides, the CDR3 is TGTACCAGCAGCCAAGATTCCCTAGCCAAAAACATTCAGTACTTC.

This clonotype was seen only a few times. J is TRBJ1-1 and V is TRBV6-2 or TRBV6-3; 9 bases fit TRBD1. The germline gives CDR1 MNHEY, CDR2 SVGEGT. After removal of 0 bases from V and 1 base from J, the junction contained 3 bases not matched to a gene. The CDR3 runs to 16 residues. This CDR3 reads CASSYSTGQGNTEAFF. The CDR3 nucleotides are TGTGCCAGCAGTTACTCAACGGGACAGGGGAACACTGAAGCTTTCTTT.

The chain couples TRBV20-1 to TRBJ2-7; D unclear. CDR1 and CDR2 from the germline V gene are DFQATT and SNEGSKA (reference sequence). V was cut by 3 bases and J by 3 bases, with 9 bases left in between. CDR3 length equals 12 residues. The CDR3 coding sequence is TGCAGTGCTAGCCTACAGTACTACGAGCAGTACTTC. Protein product: CSASLQYYEQYF.

This clonotype has only a few counts. The chain uses TRBV29-1 and TRBJ2-3; 7 bases are a match to TRBD2. Trimming cost V 4 bases and J 2 bases; bases outside gene matches: 6. Germline V CDR1 and CDR2: SQVTM, ANQGSEA. The CDR3 is 14 residues long. The DNA of the CDR3 is TGCAGCGTTGTTCCAGCGGGGATCACAGATACGCAGTATTTT. It yields the protein CSVVPAGITDTQYF.

This clonotype was observed many times. The chain combines TRBV7-2 with TRBJ1-5, with 8 bases that match TRBD1. This CDR3 is built from 14 residues. From germline, CDR1 is SGHTA and CDR2 FQGNSA. The J segment lost 9 bases and the V segment lost 3 bases, leaving 7 bases of the junction unmatched. Written as DNA, the CDR3 is TGTGCCAGCAGCTTTAACAGAGGGACAGGGCCCCAGCATTTT. This gives the protein CASSFNRGTGPQHF. Full variable domain (remainder filled in from reference TRBV7-2 and TRBJ1-5): GAGVSQSPSNKVTEKGKDVELRCDPISGHTALYWYRQSLGQGLEFLIYFQGNSAPDKSGLPSDRFSAERTGGSVSTLTIQRTQQEDSAVYLCASSFNRGTGPQHFGDGTRLSIL.